The clone carrying this T cell receptor beta chain was picked up a small number of times. The authors ran a second PCR of 7 to 11 cycles using a sample-barcoded 5' primer and a J-beta primer mix. TCRdb reprocessed the 5' RACE reads via MiXCR and lists one record per CDR3 protein. The sample holds around 1,900,000 distinct CDR3 sequences, around 40% seen once. This sample was taken from a study of blood T cells in healthy people across ages. Source material: blood. The sequence derives from a human donor in good health.

CDR3: CASSQNALGYEQYF. CDR3 sequence (DNA): TGCGCCAGCAGCCAAAATGCCTTGGGATACGAGCAGTACTTC. The chain couples TRBV4-3 to TRBJ2-7; D gene ambiguous. There are 14 residues in the CDR3. V shed 2 bases and J shed 4 bases, with 12 bases lying between them. The V gene's germline CDR1 is LGHNA and CDR2 YSLEER.